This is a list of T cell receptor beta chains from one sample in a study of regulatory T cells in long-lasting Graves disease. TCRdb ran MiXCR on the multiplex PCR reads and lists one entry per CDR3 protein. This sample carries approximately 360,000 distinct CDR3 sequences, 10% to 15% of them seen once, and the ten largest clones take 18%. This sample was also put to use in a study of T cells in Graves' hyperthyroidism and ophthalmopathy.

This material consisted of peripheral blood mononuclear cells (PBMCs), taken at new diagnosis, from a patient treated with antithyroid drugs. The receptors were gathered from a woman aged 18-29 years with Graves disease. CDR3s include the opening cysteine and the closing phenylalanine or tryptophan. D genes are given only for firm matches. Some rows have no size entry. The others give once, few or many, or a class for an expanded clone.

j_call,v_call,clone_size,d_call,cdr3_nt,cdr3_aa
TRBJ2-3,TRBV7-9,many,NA,TGTGCCAGCAGCTTAACTACAGGGTTGGGCACAGATACGCAGTATTTT,CASSLTTGLGTDTQYF
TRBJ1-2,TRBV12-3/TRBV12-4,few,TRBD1,TGTGCCAGCAGTTTGACAGGGGGAATAGGCTACACCTTC,CASSLTGGIGYTF
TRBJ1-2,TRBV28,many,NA,TGTGCCAGCAGTTCCCTTAAGGTCTATGGCTACACCTTC,CASSSLKVYGYTF
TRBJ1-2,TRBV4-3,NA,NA,TGCGCCAGCAGCCAAGATCTTAAGGAAAGGGTGCGTGGCTACACCTTC,CASSQDLKERVRGYTF
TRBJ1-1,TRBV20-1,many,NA,TGCAGTGCTAGAGCGAAGTCGGGGGGCTTGACTGAAGCTTTCTTT,CSARAKSGGLTEAFF
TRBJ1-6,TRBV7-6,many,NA,TGTGCCAGCAGCTTAATTTCGTCGAGGTATCCCCTCCACTTT,CASSLISSRYPLHF
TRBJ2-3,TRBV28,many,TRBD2,TGTGCCAGCAGTTTCGCCGGGACTATAAGTGTTGGTACGCAGTATTTT,CASSFAGTISVGTQYF
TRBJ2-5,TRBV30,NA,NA,TGTGCCTGGAGTCCAAGTGGGTTCGCCGGAAGGACCCAGTACTTC,CAWSPSGFAGRTQYF
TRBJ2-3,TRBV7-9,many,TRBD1,TGTGCCAGCAGCCCCCCGCGACAGGGATGGAGTCGCACAGATACGCAGTATTTT,CASSPPRQGWSRTDTQYF
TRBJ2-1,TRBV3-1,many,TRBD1,TGTGCCAGCAGCCTACCAGGACAGGGTGTCCATGAGCAGTTCTTC,CASSLPGQGVHEQFF
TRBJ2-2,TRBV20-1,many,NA,TGCAGTGCTAGACCCGCGGTAGGGTTGGGAACCGGGGAGCTGTTTTTT,CSARPAVGLGTGELFF
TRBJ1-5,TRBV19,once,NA,TGTGCCACAGTATCCGCGGGGACGACAGGTTTAAATCAGCCCCAGCATTTT,CATVSAGTTGLNQPQHF
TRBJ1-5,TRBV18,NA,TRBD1,TGTGCCAGCTCACGAACGGGACAGGGTAGAGAGCCCCAGCATTTT,CASSRTGQGREPQHF
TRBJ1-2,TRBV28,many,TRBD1,TGTGCCAGCAGTACCGCCCAAAACTCGGGACAGCACTATGGCTACACCTTC,CASSTAQNSGQHYGYTF
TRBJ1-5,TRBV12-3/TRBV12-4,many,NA,TGTGCCAGCAGTTTAGCACTCGGCAATCAGCCCCAGCATTTT,CASSLALGNQPQHF
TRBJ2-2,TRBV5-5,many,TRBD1,TGTGCCAGCAGCTACTTTCGACAGGGGTTGGTTAACACCGGGGAGCTGTTTTTT,CASSYFRQGLVNTGELFF
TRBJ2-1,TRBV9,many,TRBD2,TGTGCCAGCAGCGTAGCCGGGACTAGCGGGGTCAATGAGCAGTTCTTC,CASSVAGTSGVNEQFF